The rows below give T cell receptor beta chains drawn from one sample of a study of blood T cell repertoires in COVID-19. TCRdb's copy holds only in-frame clones and misses some; the assay was immunoSEQ multiplex PCR. The profile shows about 42,000 clones, approximately 88% of them singletons. Sequencing was done on a sample of peripheral blood. The source of these receptors is a human donor in a cohort sampled during active COVID-19. Each CDR3 is given with its conserved first and last residue. Fields, in order: clone size, J gene, V gene, D gene, CDR3 protein, CDR3 DNA. The D gene is left open where the match is weak. Not every row has a clone size; where given, it reads once, few, many or a size class.

.,TRBJ2-5,TRBV6-2/TRBV6-3,TRBD2,CASSSGTSGFRTQYF,TGTGCCAGCAGTTCCGGGACTAGCGGGTTCCGGACCCAGTACTTC
.,TRBJ2-5,TRBV5-4,.,CASSLAVTQETQYF,TGTGCCAGCAGCTTAGCGGTTACCCAAGAGACCCAGTACTTC
once,TRBJ1-1,TRBV13,.,CASSSSLNTEAFF,TGTGCCAGCAGCTCCTCGTTGAACACTGAAGCTTTCTTT
.,TRBJ1-1,TRBV7-9,.,CASSRGQNTEAFF,TGTGCCAGCAGCCGTGGACAGAACACTGAAGCTTTCTTT
.,TRBJ2-1,TRBV3-1/TRBV3-2,.,CASSQDDTYNEQFF,TGTGCCAGCAGCCAAGATGACACCTACAATGAGCAGTTCTTC
once,TRBJ1-1,TRBV19,.,CASSISQNTEAFF,TGTGCCAGTAGTATTAGCCAGAACACTGAAGCTTTCTTT
.,TRBJ2-1,TRBV12-3/TRBV12-4,.,CASSLKDRGFF,TGTGCCAGCAGTTTAAAGGATCGGGGGTTCTTC
.,TRBJ2-5,TRBV10-3,TRBD2,CAISGILAEGSPKTQYF,TGTGCCATCAGTGGCATCCTAGCGGAAGGTAGCCCAAAGACCCAGTACTTC
.,TRBJ1-2,TRBV6-5,.,CASRVWSRGYTF,TGTGCCAGCAGGGTTTGGTCGCGAGGCTACACCTTC
.,TRBJ1-1,TRBV18,.,CASSPPGLQAHGAFF,TGTGCCAGCTCACCACCGGGGCTACAGGCCCATGGGGCTTTCTTT
.,TRBJ2-7,TRBV5-4,.,CASSPSGEPPHEQYF,TGTGCCAGCAGTCCGTCGGGGGAGCCACCCCACGAGCAGTACTTC
.,TRBJ2-5,TRBV28,TRBD2,CASSPGTSGSWGETQYF,TGTGCCAGCAGTCCCGGGACTAGCGGGAGTTGGGGGGAGACCCAGTACTTC
.,TRBJ1-2,TRBV5-6,TRBD1,CASSTGTANYGYTF,TGTGCCAGCAGCACAGGGACAGCTAACTATGGCTACACCTTC
once,TRBJ2-7,TRBV3-1/TRBV3-2,.,CASSPRPSYEQYF,TGTGCCAGCAGTCCTCGTCCCTCCTACGAGCAGTACTTC
.,TRBJ1-1,TRBV24-1,.,CATPDREIPFF,TGTGCCACCCCCGACCGGGAGATACCTTTCTTT
.,TRBJ1-2,TRBV5-1,.,CASSRSASGEQYGYTF,TGCGCCAGCTCGAGGTCGGCCTCGGGAGAGCAATATGGCTACACCTTC
.,TRBJ1-2,TRBV7-2,TRBD1,CASSREGQGGGYTF,TGTGCCAGCAGCCGGGAGGGACAGGGGGGAGGCTACACCTTC
.,TRBJ2-2,TRBV4-3,TRBD1,CASSQEARTGTNTGELFF,TGCGCCAGCAGCCAAGAGGCTAGGACAGGAACGAACACCGGGGAGCTGTTTTTT
.,TRBJ1-1,TRBV11-2,TRBD1,CASSAGTATEAFF,TGTGCCAGCAGCGCCGGGACAGCCACTGAAGCTTTCTTT
.,TRBJ2-3,TRBV12-3/TRBV12-4,TRBD1,CAGADRVTDTQYF,TGTGCCGGGGCGGACAGGGTGACAGATACGCAGTATTTT
.,TRBJ2-7,TRBV10-1,.,CASSESGSGAYEQYF,TGCGCCAGCAGTGAGTCGGGTAGCGGAGCCTACGAGCAGTACTTC
once,TRBJ1-2,TRBV6-6,.,CASSIRGRDSYGYTF,TGTGCCAGCAGCATCCGAGGCAGGGATTCCTATGGCTACACCTTC
few,TRBJ1-6,TRBV6-5,TRBD1,CASSYSEQGHNSPLHF,TGTGCCAGCAGTTACTCAGAACAGGGGCATAATTCACCCCTCCACTTT
.,TRBJ1-2,TRBV13,.,CASSLGRGNYGYTF,TGTGCCAGCAGCTTAGGGCGGGGGAACTATGGCTACACCTTC